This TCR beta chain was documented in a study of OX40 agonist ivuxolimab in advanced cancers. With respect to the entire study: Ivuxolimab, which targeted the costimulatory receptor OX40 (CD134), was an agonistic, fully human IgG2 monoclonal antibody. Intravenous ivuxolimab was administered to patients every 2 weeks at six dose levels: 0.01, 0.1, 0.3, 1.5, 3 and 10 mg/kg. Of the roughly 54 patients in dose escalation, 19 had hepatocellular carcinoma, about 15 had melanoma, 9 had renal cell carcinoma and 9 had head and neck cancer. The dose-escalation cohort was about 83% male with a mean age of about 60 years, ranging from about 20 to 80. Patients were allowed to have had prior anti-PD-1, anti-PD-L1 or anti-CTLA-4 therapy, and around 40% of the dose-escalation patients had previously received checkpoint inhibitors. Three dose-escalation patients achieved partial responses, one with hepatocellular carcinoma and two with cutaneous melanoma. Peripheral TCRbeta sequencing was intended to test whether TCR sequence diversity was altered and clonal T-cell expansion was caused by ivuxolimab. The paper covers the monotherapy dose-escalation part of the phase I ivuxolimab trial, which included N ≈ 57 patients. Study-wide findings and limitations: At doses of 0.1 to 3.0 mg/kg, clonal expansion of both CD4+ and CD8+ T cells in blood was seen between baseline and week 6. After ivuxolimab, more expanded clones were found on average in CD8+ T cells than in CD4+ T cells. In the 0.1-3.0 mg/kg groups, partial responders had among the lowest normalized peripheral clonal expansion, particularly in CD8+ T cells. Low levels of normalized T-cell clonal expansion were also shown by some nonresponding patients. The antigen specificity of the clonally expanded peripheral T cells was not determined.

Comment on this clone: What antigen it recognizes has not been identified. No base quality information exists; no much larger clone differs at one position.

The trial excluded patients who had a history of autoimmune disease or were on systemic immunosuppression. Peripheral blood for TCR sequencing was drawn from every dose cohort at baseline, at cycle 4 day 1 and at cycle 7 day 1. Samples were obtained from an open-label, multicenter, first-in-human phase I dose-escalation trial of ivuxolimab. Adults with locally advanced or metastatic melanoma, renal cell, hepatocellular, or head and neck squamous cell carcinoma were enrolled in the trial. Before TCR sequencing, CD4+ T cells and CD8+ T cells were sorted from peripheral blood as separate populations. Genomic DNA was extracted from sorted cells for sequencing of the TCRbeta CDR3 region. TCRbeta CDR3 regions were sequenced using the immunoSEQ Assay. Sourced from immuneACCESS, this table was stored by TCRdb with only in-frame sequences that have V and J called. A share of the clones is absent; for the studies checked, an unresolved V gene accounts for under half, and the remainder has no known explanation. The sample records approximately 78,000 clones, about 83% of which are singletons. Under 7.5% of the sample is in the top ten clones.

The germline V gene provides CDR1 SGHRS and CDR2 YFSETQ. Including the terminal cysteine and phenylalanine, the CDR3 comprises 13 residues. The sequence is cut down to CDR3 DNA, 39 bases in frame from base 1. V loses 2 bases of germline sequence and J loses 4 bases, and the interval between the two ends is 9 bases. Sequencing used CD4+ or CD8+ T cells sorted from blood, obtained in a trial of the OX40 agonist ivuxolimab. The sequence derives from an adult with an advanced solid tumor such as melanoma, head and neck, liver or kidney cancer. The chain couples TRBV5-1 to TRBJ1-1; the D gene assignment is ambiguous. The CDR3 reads CASSFQLATEAFF. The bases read TGCGCCAGCAGCTTCCAACTGGCCACTGAAGCTTTCTTT.